This T cell receptor (beta chain) emerged from a study of T-cell reconstitution after alpha-beta-depleted transplantation in children. Germline V lookup: CDR1 GTSNPN, CDR2 SVGIG (reference sequence). Trimming removed 3 bases from V and 5 bases from J, with 11 bases in between. The CDR3 sequence is 13 residues long. Ten or more counts support this clonotype. What it binds is unknown. Findings of the study overall: Some patients owed their high day-60 TCRbeta diversity to surviving recipient T cells and thymic progenitors.

Preparation of the TCRbeta library used unique molecular identifiers. TCRdb re-derived calls from the PCR reads in MiXCR, one entry per CDR3 protein. The sample consists of a few hundred thousand distinct CDR3 sequences, approximately 12% of them appearing once. The sequence derives from a male patient younger than 18 who had a stem cell transplant for acute myeloid leukemia, so the T cells may come from the graft donor. The V call is TRBV30, the J call TRBJ2-1; D remains unclear. Sequenced here: PBMCs, mostly from graft donor cells, sampled 360 days after TCRalphabeta/CD19-depleted stem cell transplant. CDR3 DNA: TGTGCCTGGAGCGACGAGGCGAACAATGAGCAGTTCTTC. It codes for CAWSDEANNEQFF.